This entry is about one T cell receptor (beta chain). The target antigen is unknown. The data originate from a study of cytomegalovirus exposure and HLA in healthy donors. Whole-study context: Earlier results showed 90 million to 120 million unique TCR beta sequences derived from roughly 180 million T cells.

Germline CDR1 SGDLS, CDR2 YYNGEE. This CDR3 has 14 amino acids. Between the trimmed V and J ends, which lost 2 bases and 2 bases, there was a span of 10 bases. Overall study findings and caveats: In a later analysis, compared with equally common non-associated chains, HLA-associated beta chains were more expanded.

The PCR was carried out with 60 Vbeta primers and 13 Jbeta primers. Generated by immunoSEQ multiplex PCR, the TCRdb table keeps only in-frame clones and is missing some. The sample includes roughly 79,000 clones. The clonotype originates from a young man in good health and CMV-seronegative. This chain connects TRBV9 to TRBJ1-1; D gene unclear. The sequenced sample consisted of PBMCs. The CDR3 reads CASSVGTANTEAFF. CDR3 DNA: TGTGCCAGCAGCGTCGGAACAGCTAACACTGAAGCTTTCTTT.